This TCR beta chain was sequenced for a study of OX40 agonist ivuxolimab in advanced cancers. Overall study context: Prior checkpoint blockade (anti-PD-1, anti-PD-L1 or anti-CTLA-4) was permitted; 35% to 50% had it. Study-level points and caveats: Expansion of clones was among the lowest in partial responders at 0.1-3.0 mg/kg. Expanded clones were, on average, more numerous in CD8+ T cells than in CD4+.

For this clone: Its antigen remains unknown.

The CDR3 length is 15 residues. Germline loops: CDR1 MNHNY, CDR2 SVGAGI (reference sequence). Trimming left V 1 base short and J 4 bases short, with 13 bases between. Here immunoSEQ multiplex PCR was the method, and the copy in TCRdb shows in-frame clones only, minus some. The table lists more than 60,000 clones, about three quarters of them singletons. The sample in question was CD4+ or CD8+ T cells sorted from blood, obtained in a trial of the OX40 agonist ivuxolimab. This receptor was identified in an adult with an advanced solid tumor such as melanoma, head and neck, liver or kidney cancer. The chain recombines TRBV6-6 with TRBJ1-1; a possible D gene is TRBD1 (6 bases). In nucleotides, the CDR3 is TGTGCCAGCAGTTACTGGGGGCGCCGGAGCACTGAAGCTTTCTTT. It codes for CASSYWGRRSTEAFF.